Listed below are T cell receptor beta chains from one sample, sequenced in a study of T cell responses to AZD1222 COVID-19 vaccine. TCRdb's copy holds only in-frame clones and misses some; the assay was immunoSEQ multiplex PCR. The data contain 160,000 or so clones, around 89% of them singletons. Material: peripheral blood, obtained 28 days after the second dose of the MenACWY control vaccine. The receptors derive from an adult who received the MenACWY meningococcal vaccine as a control. Both conserved end residues are part of each CDR3. A D gene is named only where the DNA matches it firmly. Size values are once, few and many counts, or a class for expanded clones, and some rows have none.

CDR3aa,CDR3nt,d_gene,j_gene,abundance,v_gene
CASSFDRGPTYEQYF,TGTGCCAGCAGCTTTGACAGGGGCCCTACCTACGAGCAGTACTTC,TRBD1,TRBJ2-7,.,TRBV5-4
CATLKDRFGPQHF,TGTGCCACATTGAAGGACAGGTTTGGGCCCCAGCATTTT,TRBD1,TRBJ1-5,.,TRBV24-1
CASSELMEAVEQYF,TGTGCCAGCAGTGAGCTGATGGAAGCGGTCGAGCAGTACTTC,.,TRBJ2-7,.,TRBV2
CASSQGGKPNTEAFF,TGCGCCAGCAGCCAAGGTGGTAAACCCAACACTGAAGCTTTCTTT,.,TRBJ1-1,.,TRBV4-1
CATTPGPGNTIYF,TGTGCCACCACCCCAGGCCCTGGAAACACCATATATTTT,.,TRBJ1-3,once,TRBV15
CASSLAGVDTQYF,TGTGCCAGCAGCTTAGCAGGTGTAGATACGCAGTATTTT,.,TRBJ2-3,.,TRBV7-2
CASSFGQGNTEAFF,TGTGCCAGCAGTTTCGGACAGGGAAACACTGAAGCTTTCTTT,TRBD1,TRBJ1-1,.,TRBV6-5
CASSRPRDRQETQYF,TGTGCCAGCAGTAGACCTCGGGACCGCCAAGAGACCCAGTACTTC,.,TRBJ2-5,.,TRBV2
CASSLGGVSGNTIYF,TGCGCCAGCAGCTTGGGTGGGGTTTCTGGAAACACCATATATTTT,.,TRBJ1-3,.,TRBV5-1
CASSVSQGKETQYF,TGTGCCAGCAGCGTAAGTCAGGGGAAAGAGACCCAGTACTTC,.,TRBJ2-5,.,TRBV9
CASSLTITGFDTGELFF,TGTGCCAGCAGCTTAACTATAACGGGGTTTGACACCGGGGAGCTGTTTTTT,.,TRBJ2-2,.,TRBV11-3
CASSLARNEQYF,TGTGCCAGCAGTTTAGCGCGAAACGAGCAGTACTTC,.,TRBJ2-7,once,TRBV12-3/TRBV12-4
CASSPGRPQETQYF,TGTGCCAGCAGCCCGGGGAGGCCTCAAGAGACCCAGTACTTC,.,TRBJ2-5,.,TRBV7-3
CASTLGGVNRYGYTF,TGTGCCAGCACTTTGGGAGGGGTAAATAGGTATGGCTACACCTTC,.,TRBJ1-2,.,TRBV28
CASSGTSGRETQYF,TGTGCCAGCAGCGGCACTAGCGGGAGGGAGACCCAGTACTTC,TRBD2,TRBJ2-5,.,TRBV6-5
CASVVPGTGGGYTF,TGTGCCAGCGTGGTCCCCGGGACAGGCGGTGGCTACACCTTC,TRBD1,TRBJ1-2,.,TRBV6-5
CASSSGGATLALHF,TGTGCCAGCAGTTCCGGGGGCGCGACTCTGGCCCTCCACTTT,.,TRBJ1-6,.,TRBV28
CASSYAAGWPQHF,TGTGCCAGCAGTTACGCCGCTGGATGGCCCCAGCATTTT,.,TRBJ1-5,once,TRBV6-5
CASIHRGTRGNTIYF,TGTGCCAGTATCCACAGGGGAACGCGAGGAAACACCATATATTTT,TRBD1,TRBJ1-3,once,TRBV28
CASSPLSLARLAKNIQYF,TGTGCCAGCAGTCCCCTCAGTCTTGCCAGACTAGCCAAAAACATTCAGTACTTC,.,TRBJ2-4,.,TRBV6-6
CASSYVSGGNSPLHF,TGTGCCAGCAGTTACGTGTCGGGGGGGAATTCACCCCTCCACTTT,.,TRBJ1-6,.,TRBV27
CASSPQGLRINQPQHF,TGTGCCAGTAGTCCCCAGGGATTGAGGATTAATCAGCCCCAGCATTTT,.,TRBJ1-5,few,TRBV19
CASSLSDYGYTF,TGCGCCAGCAGCCTAAGTGACTATGGCTACACCTTC,.,TRBJ1-2,.,TRBV23-1
CASEGRLNTEAFF,TGTGCCAGCGAGGGACGGCTGAACACTGAAGCTTTCTTT,.,TRBJ1-1,.,TRBV6-5
CASSRPGTGDSEQYF,TGCGCCAGCAGCAGACCCGGGACAGGGGACTCCGAGCAGTACTTC,TRBD1,TRBJ2-7,.,TRBV5-1